One and the same sample provided the 32 T cell receptor beta chains below, sequenced in a study of T-cell reconstitution after alpha-beta-depleted transplantation in children. TCRbeta library construction was performed incorporating unique molecular identifiers. TCRdb called the PCR reads again in MiXCR, with one record for every CDR3 protein. The table shows about 230,000 distinct CDR3 sequences, with under 9.5% occurring only once. Sequenced here: PBMCs from the stem cell graft donor, sampled from the stem cell graft. Receptors originate from a human donor who donated a stem cell graft to a child with acute lymphoblastic leukemia.

Many counts were recorded for this clonotype. The chain links TRBV6-5 to TRBJ2-3, with D maybe TRBD1 (5 bases). Germline V CDR1 and CDR2: MNHEY, SVGAGI. The CDR3 consists of 16 residues. Trimming removed 2 bases at V and 4 bases at J, with 16 bases between. CDR3 nucleotides: TGTGCCAGCAGTTACCGGACAAGTCCGATCGCAGATACGCAGTATTTT. Amino acid sequence: CASSYRTSPIADTQYF.

This clonotype showed up just once. The chain combines TRBV29-1 with TRBJ1-2, with TRBD1 matching over 11 bases. This CDR3 comprises 14 residues. Germline trimming cut 4 bases from V and 4 bases from J; bases unmatched to any gene: 5. CDR1 is SQVTM and CDR2 is ANQGSEA in the germline V gene. CDR3 nucleotides: TGCAGCGTTGCTGGACAGGGGGCGAGCTATGGCTACACCTTC. Translated: CSVAGQGASYGYTF.

In its sample, this clonotype was seen many times. The chain couples TRBV3-1 to TRBJ2-3; D is perhaps TRBD1 (6 bases). The CDR3 is 15 amino acids. Germline CDR1 reads LGHDT; CDR2 reads YNNKEL (reference sequence). Trimming left V 0 bases short and J 10 bases short, with 17 bases between. The CDR3 loop is CASSQDMVVGAAQYF. CDR3 nucleotides: TGTGCCAGCAGCCAAGATATGGTCGTGGGGGCCGCGCAGTATTTT.

This clonotype was seen a few times. In DNA, the CDR3 is TGTGCCAGTAATCAATGGGGACTGCGGAATGGCTACACCTTC. It specifies CASNQWGLRNGYTF. The chain carries TRBV19 and TRBJ1-2, with a possible D match to TRBD1 (5 bases). The germline V gene has CDR1 LNHDA and CDR2 SQIVND (reference sequence). V lost 7 bases to trimming and J lost 6 bases, with 18 bases between them. The CDR3 spans 14 residues.

This clonotype was picked up many times. V usage is TRBV11-2 and J usage is TRBJ1-5, with TRBD1 as a possible D gene (6 bases). Trimming took off 3 bases at V and 2 bases at J, with 8 bases between the two ends. CDR1 and CDR2 (germline): SGHAT, FQNNGV. The CDR3 has 14 residues. The CDR3 protein is CASSLGAGNQPQHF. The CDR3 nucleotides are TGTGCCAGCAGCTTGGGGGCGGGCAATCAGCCCCAGCATTTT.

This clonotype was seen only a few times. This chain uses TRBV5-1 with TRBJ2-7; perhaps D is TRBD1 or TRBD2 (6 bases each). Germline CDR1 and CDR2: SGHRS and YFSETQ. CDR3 length: 15 amino acids. Trimming took off 7 bases at V and 12 bases at J, with 29 bases between the two ends. CDR3 coding DNA: TGCGCCAGCGGAGGGGGTCCCGGGCAGAAGAGAATTCCGTACTTC. Amino acids: CASGGGPGQKRIPYF.

The chain joins TRBV20-1 to TRBJ2-5; 10 bases match TRBD1. This CDR3 contains 14 residues. V lost 0 bases, J lost 2 bases, and 0 bases stayed unmatched. The germline gives CDR1 DFQATT, CDR2 SNEGSKA (reference sequence). The CDR3 DNA reads TGCAGTGCTAGAGAGGACAGGGGGCAAGAGACCCAGTACTTC. Translated: CSAREDRGQETQYF.

The chain has TRBV11-2 and TRBJ1-6, with D perhaps matching TRBD1 (6 bases). The germline gives CDR1 SGHAT, CDR2 FQNNGV. With 3 bases removed from V and 10 bases from J, the gap between germline ends came to 10 bases. The CDR3 has 13 amino acids. The CDR3 coding sequence is TGTGCCAGCAGCTTTAGACAGGACTCACCCCTCCACTTT. Its translation is CASSFRQDSPLHF.

This clonotype turned up a few times. The gene calls are TRBV12-5 and TRBJ2-7; 9 bases align to TRBD1. CDR3 length equals 14 residues. J was trimmed by 3 bases and V by 5 bases; bases with no gene match: 5. CDR1 is LGHNT, CDR2 FRNRAP, per germline. The CDR3 nucleotides read TGTGCTAGTGGTGCGGGACAGGGATTCTACGAGCAGTACTTC. Its translation is CASGAGQGFYEQYF. Drawing the rest from reference TRBV12-5 and TRBJ2-7, the complete variable domain is DARVTQTPRHKVTEMGQEVTMRCQPILGHNTVFWYRQTMMQGLELLAYFRNRAPLDDSGMPKDRFSAEMPDATLATLKIQPSEPRDSAVYFCASGAGQGFYEQYFGPGTRLTVT.

This clonotype has a count of ten or more. The chain couples TRBV5-1 to TRBJ2-5; D gene ambiguous. Germline assignment: CDR1 SGHRS and CDR2 YFSETQ. The V gene lost 7 bases and the J gene lost 2 bases, with 6 bases spanning the gap. The CDR3 is made up of 11 amino acids. CDR3 nucleotide sequence: TGCGCCAGCCGAATGCAAGAGACCCAGTACTTC. Its protein product is CASRMQETQYF.

This clonotype has only a few counts. V gene TRBV4-3 combines with J gene TRBJ1-2, with no clear D. Germline-derived CDR1 and CDR2 are LGHNA and YSLEER. The CDR3 length is 14 residues. V was cut by 0 bases and J by 8 bases, with 13 bases left in between. The CDR3 nucleotides read TGCGCCAGCAGCCAAGATTTGGGGTTAGGGGGCTACACCTTC. It specifies CASSQDLGLGGYTF.

The CDR3 region is CASTQSRDGQPQHF. For the CDR3, the DNA is TGTGCCAGCACCCAATCCAGAGACGGTCAGCCCCAGCATTTT. V is TRBV6-1 and J is TRBJ1-5; D remains ambiguous. CDR1 and CDR2 from the germline V gene are MNHNS and SASEGT. The CDR3 has 14 amino acids. V was pared by 7 bases and J by 6 bases, with 16 bases between.

Ten or more counts support this clonotype. J is TRBJ2-3 and V is TRBV27; no clear D. The V gene lost 5 bases and the J gene lost 6 bases, with 9 bases spanning the gap. The CDR3 totals 12 residues. CDR1 MNHEY and CDR2 SMNVEV come from the germline V gene (reference sequence). The CDR3 protein is CASSSIADTQYF. The CDR3 DNA reads as TGTGCCAGCAGTAGCATTGCGGATACGCAGTATTTT.

This clonotype appeared many times. The chain is built from TRBV6-5 and TRBJ2-1; 8 bases map to TRBD1. Germline V gene sequence: CDR1 MNHEY, CDR2 SVGAGI. The CDR3 extends over 15 amino acids. V dropped 0 bases and J dropped 7; count of bases not matched to a gene: 5. CDR3 nucleotides: TGTGCCAGCAGTTACTCTGGGACAGGCTCAAATGAGCAGTTCTTC. It yields the protein CASSYSGTGSNEQFF.

This clonotype was recorded a few times. This rearrangement joins TRBV5-1 to TRBJ1-5, with D maybe TRBD1 (5 bases). The CDR3 length is 17 residues. Germline V gives CDR1 SGHRS, CDR2 YFSETQ. Trimming shortened V by 3 bases and J by 0 bases, and 16 bases separated the two germline ends. CDR3 bases: TGCGCCAGCAGCTACGAACCGCAGGGAAATAGCAATCAGCCCCAGCATTTT. This sequence encodes CASSYEPQGNSNQPQHF.

The chain links TRBV7-9 to TRBJ2-2, with 12 bases matching TRBD2. CDR3 length equals 17 residues. CDR1 and CDR2 from the germline V gene are SEHNR and FQNEAQ (reference sequence). V was clipped by 4 bases and J by 6 bases; unmatched bases: 9. The CDR3 loop reads CASSSASGLAGSGELFF. In DNA, the CDR3 is TGTGCCAGCAGCTCCGCCTCCGGACTAGCGGGGTCCGGGGAGCTGTTTTTT.

The CDR3 reads CASRRQTMMETQYF. In DNA form, the CDR3 reads TGTGCCAGCAGACGGCAAACGATGATGGAGACCCAGTACTTC. The V call is TRBV12-3 or TRBV12-4, the J call TRBJ2-5; no reliable D call. CDR3 length: 14 residues. With 6 bases removed from V and 5 bases from J, the gap between germline ends came to 16 bases.

This clonotype was counted only a few times. This rearrangement joins TRBV27 to TRBJ2-1; D gene unclear. V lost 4 bases and J 2 bases, leaving 9 bases between the germline ends. CDR3 size: 14 residues. Per the germline V gene, CDR1 is MNHEY and CDR2 is SMNVEV (reference sequence). The CDR3 loop reads CASSSQDAYNEQFF. The CDR3 DNA sequence: TGTGCCAGCAGTTCCCAGGACGCCTACAATGAGCAGTTCTTC.

This clonotype came up many times. The chain is built from TRBV7-9 and TRBJ2-2; D perhaps matches TRBD1 (6 bases). CDR1 and CDR2 from the germline V gene are SEHNR and FQNEAQ (reference sequence). The V gene lost 5 bases and the J gene lost 1 base, with 8 bases spanning the gap. The CDR3 is 14 amino acids. The DNA for the CDR3 is TGTGCCAGCAGCCCAGGGGTGAACACCGGGGAGCTGTTTTTT. Its protein product is CASSPGVNTGELFF.

This clonotype came up a few times. The junction departs from germline at one end; a sequencing error may be responsible. The chain employs TRBV3-1 and TRBJ1-6, with D perhaps TRBD1 (5 bases). CDR1 LGHDT and CDR2 YNNKEL come from the germline V gene (reference sequence). The CDR3 spans 15 residues. CDR3 in amino acids: CASRQGDLDNSPLHF. CDR3 nucleotides: TGTGCCAGCAGGCAAGGGGACCTTGACAATTCACCCCTCCACTTT.

V usage is TRBV7-9 and J usage is TRBJ1-1; weak D call: TRBD1 (5 bases). V was trimmed by 5 bases and J by 7 bases, leaving 14 bases between them. The germline gives CDR1 SEHNR, CDR2 FQNEAQ (reference sequence). The CDR3 has 13 amino acids. The CDR3, as DNA: TGTGCCAGCAGCCCCAGGGCGGGGGGTGAAGCTTTCTTT. It specifies CASSPRAGGEAFF.

This clonotype was detected many times. The chain combines TRBV15 with TRBJ1-2, with D tentatively TRBD1 (5 bases). The V end was cut by 0 bases, the J end by 0 bases, with 11 bases between. Germline V gene sequence: CDR1 LNHNV, CDR2 YYDKDF (reference sequence). CDR3 length: 16 amino acids. CDR3 coding DNA: TGTGCCACCAGCAGAGACCGGGGGGGGTCTAACTATGGCTACACCTTC. Translation gives CATSRDRGGSNYGYTF.

The CDR3 loop reads CSAGAEYYGYTF. The CDR3 nucleotides are TGCAGCGCGGGAGCAGAGTACTATGGCTACACCTTC. The chain combines TRBV29-1 with TRBJ1-2; D remains unclear. Germline values: CDR1 SQVTM, CDR2 ANQGSEA. V dropped 7 bases and J dropped 3 bases, with 12 bases sitting between them. The CDR3 is 12 residues long.

This clonotype showed up many times. The chain carries TRBV11-2 and TRBJ1-4; D gene uncertain. Per the germline V gene, CDR1 is SGHAT and CDR2 is FQNNGV. The CDR3 has 13 amino acids. The V end lost 1 base, the J end lost 3 bases, and 3 bases lay between the germline ends. The CDR3 reads CASSLGANEKLFF. In DNA, the CDR3 is TGTGCCAGCAGCTTAGGAGCTAATGAAAAACTGTTTTTT.

The table lists this clonotype with many counts. V is TRBV6-4 and J is TRBJ2-3; D remains ambiguous. Germline lookup yields CDR1 MRHNA and CDR2 SNTAGT. CDR3 length equals 13 residues. Between the trimmed V and J ends, which lost 8 bases and 0 bases, there was a span of 9 bases. Here the CDR3 reads CASGLRSTDTQYF. The CDR3, as DNA: TGTGCCAGCGGCCTTAGGAGCACAGATACGCAGTATTTT.

This clonotype has a count of ten or more. V gene TRBV7-2 combines with J gene TRBJ2-1, with 7 bases matching TRBD1. Losses at the gene ends were 2 bases for V and 1 base for J; bases not matched to a gene: 8. The CDR3 length is 17 residues. Germline V gene sequence: CDR1 SGHTA, CDR2 FQGNSA. This chain's CDR3 is CASSLKVGDSSYNEQFF. In DNA form, the CDR3 reads TGTGCCAGCAGCTTAAAGGTCGGGGACAGTTCCTACAATGAGCAGTTCTTC. The whole variable domain, remainder taken from reference TRBV7-2 and TRBJ2-1, is GAGVSQSPSNKVTEKGKDVELRCDPISGHTALYWYRQSLGQGLEFLIYFQGNSAPDKSGLPSDRFSAERTGGSVSTLTIQRTQQEDSAVYLCASSLKVGDSSYNEQFFGPGTRLTVL.

This clonotype came up many times. The V gene is TRBV5-1, the J gene TRBJ2-1; no reliable D call. Trimming removed 0 bases from V and 0 bases from J, with 13 bases in between. CDR3 length equals 17 residues. The germline V gene has CDR1 SGHRS and CDR2 YFSETQ. The CDR3 DNA follows: TGCGCCAGCAGCTTGGAAACCACGGTTAGCTCCTACAATGAGCAGTTCTTC. This gives the protein CASSLETTVSSYNEQFF. Based on the CDR3 plus reference TRBV5-1 and TRBJ2-1, the full variable domain is KAGVTQTPRYLIKTRGQQVTLSCSPISGHRSVSWYQQTPGQGLQFLFEYFSETQRNKGNFPGRFSGRQFSNSRSEMNVSTLELGDSALYLCASSLETTVSSYNEQFFGPGTRLTVL.

This clonotype showed up many times. The gene calls are TRBV11-1 and TRBJ2-7; D remains ambiguous. Germline CDR1 SGHAT, CDR2 FQDESV (reference sequence). CDR3 length: 14 residues. Trimming removed 8 bases at V and 5 bases at J, with 19 bases between. The CDR3 reads CASDTGVGMNEQYF. The CDR3 nucleotides are TGTGCCAGCGACACGGGTGTAGGGATGAACGAGCAGTACTTC. Drawing the rest from reference TRBV11-1 and TRBJ2-7, the complete variable domain is EAEVAQSPRYKITEKSQAVAFWCDPISGHATLYWYRQILGQGPELLVQFQDESVVDDSQLPKDRFSAERLKGVDSTLKIQPAELGDSAMYLCASDTGVGMNEQYFGPGTRLTVT.

At least ten counts were recorded for this clonotype. The rearrangement links TRBV27 to TRBJ1-1; TRBD1 aligns across 9 bases. J lost 1 base, V lost 5 bases, and 5 bases had no gene match. This CDR3 is built from 15 residues. Germline V gene sequence: CDR1 MNHEY, CDR2 SMNVEV (reference sequence). The CDR3 DNA reads as TGTGCCAGCAGTCGGCAGGGACAGGGGAACACTGAAGCTTTCTTT. As protein: CASSRQGQGNTEAFF.

In this sample, this clonotype turned up a few times. The CDR3 sequence is CASSSPPFYEQYF. The CDR3 bases are TGTGCCAGCAGTTCGCCTCCCTTCTACGAGCAGTACTTC. V is TRBV27 and J is TRBJ2-7; D gene ambiguous. Germline CDR1 and CDR2: MNHEY and SMNVEV (reference sequence). The CDR3 has 13 amino acids. V lost 4 bases and J lost 3, with 10 bases in between.

This clonotype has ten or more counts. V and J are TRBV6-5 and TRBJ2-7; a weak D match, TRBD2 (6 bases). V lost 1 base, J lost 6 bases, and 16 bases lay in between. CDR1 is MNHEY, CDR2 SVGAGI, per germline. The CDR3 consists of 15 residues. CDR3 region: CASSYYSSVTSEQYF. CDR3 DNA sequence: TGTGCCAGCAGTTACTATTCTAGCGTGACGTCCGAGCAGTACTTC.

The chain uses TRBV6-4 and TRBJ2-1; D may be TRBD2 (5 bases). This CDR3 contains 12 residues. The V end was cut by 11 bases, the J end by 3 bases, with 11 bases between. The V gene's germline CDR1 is MRHNA and CDR2 SNTAGT. The CDR3 region is CAAGGFYNEQFF. The CDR3 DNA follows: TGTGCCGCCGGCGGGTTCTACAATGAGCAGTTCTTC.